This TCR beta chain was recorded in a study of OX40 agonist ivuxolimab in advanced cancers. Overall study results and limits: Expanded clones were, on average, more numerous in CD8+ T cells than in CD4+.

CDR1 MNHEY and CDR2 SMNVEV come from the germline V gene (reference sequence). V lost 0 bases, J lost 3 bases, and 11 bases lay in between. This CDR3 contains 15 residues. Sequenced by immunoSEQ multiplex PCR; TCRdb stores in-frame clones only, minus some. The table shows around 60,000 clones, with 80% to 90% occurring only once. This clone has a handful of counts. What it binds is unknown. Other nucleotide sequences from this sample produce the same CDR3. Systemic immunosuppression or autoimmune disease history was grounds to exclude patients. With baseline, cycle 4 day 1, and cycle 7 day 1 as timepoints, blood was sampled.

This specimen was CD4+ or CD8+ T cells sorted from blood, taken in a trial of the OX40 agonist ivuxolimab. The chain uses TRBV27 and TRBJ1-1; tentative D call: TRBD1 (6 bases). The source is an adult with an advanced solid tumor such as melanoma, head and neck, liver or kidney cancer. CDR3 sequence reads: CASSLSGTPYTEAFF. In nucleotides, the CDR3 is TGTGCCAGCAGTTTATCTGGGACACCCTACACTGAAGCTTTCTTT.